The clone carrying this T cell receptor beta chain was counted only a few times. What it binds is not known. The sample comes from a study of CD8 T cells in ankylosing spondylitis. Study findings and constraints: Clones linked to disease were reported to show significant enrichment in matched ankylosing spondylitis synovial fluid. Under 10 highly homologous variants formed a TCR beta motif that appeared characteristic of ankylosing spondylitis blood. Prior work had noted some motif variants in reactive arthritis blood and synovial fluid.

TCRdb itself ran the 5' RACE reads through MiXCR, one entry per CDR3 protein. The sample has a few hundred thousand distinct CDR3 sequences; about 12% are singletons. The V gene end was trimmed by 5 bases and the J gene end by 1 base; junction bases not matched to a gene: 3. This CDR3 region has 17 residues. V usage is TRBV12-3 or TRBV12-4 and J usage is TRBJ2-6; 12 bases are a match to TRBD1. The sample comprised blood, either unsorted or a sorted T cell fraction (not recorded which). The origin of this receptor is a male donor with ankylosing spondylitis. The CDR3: CASSRGQGASGANVLTF. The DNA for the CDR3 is TGTGCCAGCAGTAGGGGACAGGGGGCTTCTGGGGCCAACGTCCTGACTTTC.